This TCR beta chain was observed in a study of shared clonotypes between healthy human individuals. Study-wide context: Donors had three CD4 naive, three CD4 memory, two CD8 naive and one CD8 memory plate apiece.

For this clone: The antigen remains undetermined.

The CDR3 is 13 amino acids. Between the trimmed V and J ends, which lost 0 bases and 3 bases, there was a span of 5 bases. From germline, CDR1 is LNHDA and CDR2 SQIVND (reference sequence). Original processing methods: ImmunoSEQ only sent back junction sequences with no quality scores, so filtering was done differently. Here immunoSEQ multiplex PCR was the method, and the copy in TCRdb shows in-frame clones only, minus some. V, J and clone size are those of that table, while D and trimming were read from the DNA. The sample contains 1.5 million to 2.5 million clones, roughly 95% of which appear only once. The study, taken as a whole, reports: Memory subsets generally showed lower estimated richness than naive subsets.

CD45RO-negative CD8 cells positively selected for CCR7 made up the naive population, which excluded terminally differentiated effector memory CD45RA+ cells. The sample taken for sequencing was naive CD8+ T cells sorted from blood. The chain joins TRBV19 to TRBJ1-1; D unclear. The source is a young man in good health. As DNA, the CDR3 is TGTGCCAGTAGTATAGATACGTACACTGAAGCTTTCTTT. Residues: CASSIDTYTEAFF.